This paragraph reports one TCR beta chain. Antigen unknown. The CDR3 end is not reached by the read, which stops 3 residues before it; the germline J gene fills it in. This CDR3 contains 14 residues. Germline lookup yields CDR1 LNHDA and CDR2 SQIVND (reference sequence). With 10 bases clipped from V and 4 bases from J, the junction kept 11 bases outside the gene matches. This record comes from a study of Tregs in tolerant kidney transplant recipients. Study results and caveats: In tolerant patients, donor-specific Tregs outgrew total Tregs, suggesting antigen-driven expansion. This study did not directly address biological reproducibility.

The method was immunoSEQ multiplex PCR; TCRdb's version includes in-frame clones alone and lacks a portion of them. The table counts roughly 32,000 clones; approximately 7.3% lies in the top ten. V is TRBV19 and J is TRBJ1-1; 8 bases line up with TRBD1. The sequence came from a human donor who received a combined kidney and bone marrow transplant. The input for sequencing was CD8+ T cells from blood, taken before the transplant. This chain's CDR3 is CATLVSGGGTEAFF. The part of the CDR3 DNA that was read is TGTGCCACCCTAGTGTCAGGGGGCGGCACTGAA.